This TCR beta chain stems from a study of T cells in Graves' hyperthyroidism and ophthalmopathy. Study outcomes and limitations: Most thyroid clonotypes with frequency above 0.001 were detected in blood. Ophthalmopathy was model-predicted a median about 6.9 months pre-onset.

The V segment lost 9 bases and the J segment 0 bases; nucleotides outside the gene matches: 3. This CDR3 is 15 amino acids long. Germline CDR1 and CDR2: SNHLY and FYNNEI. At least ten counts were recorded for this clonotype. Antigen specificity is unknown. Exclusion of a patient resulted from uncontrolled infection, other autoimmune disease, pregnancy or lactation. Diagnosis relied on clinical symptoms, serum thyroxine and TRAb, thyroid ultrasound and orbital computed tomography. It was RNA transcripts that yielded the amplified TCR beta CDR3 regions. The study used the HTBI primer set for a first-round RT-PCR of the TCR CDR3. TCRdb reprocessed the multiplex PCR reads via MiXCR and lists one record per CDR3 protein. The sample has 350,000 to 400,000 distinct CDR3 sequences, about 15% seen once; the top ten hold around a third.

The chain carries TRBV2 and TRBJ2-3; 13 nucleotides line up with TRBD2. Sequencing was done on a sample of blood. The receptor's source is a woman aged 25 to 39 with Graves' hyperthyroidism. The DNA of the CDR3 is TGTGCCAGTGGACTAGCGGGAGTGAGCACAGATACGCAGTATTTT. Its protein is CASGLAGVSTDTQYF.